The text below deals with one T cell receptor (beta chain). The CDR3 consists of 14 residues. The ends were cut back, 0 bases at V and 5 bases at J, with 11 bases in the middle. The V gene's germline CDR1 is SGHRS and CDR2 YFSETQ. This record comes from a study of blood T cell repertoires in COVID-19. The wider study: COVID-19 samples collected from the United States, Italy and Spain covered acute and convalescent phases. Nucleic acid was either cDNA or gDNA, and it came from T cells, B-cell-depleted T cells, or PBMCs.

Clones were sequenced by immunoSEQ multiplex PCR, and TCRdb holds only the in-frame ones, with some missing. Of under 300,000 clones listed, about nine tenths were seen once; the top ten hold roughly 2.2%. The rearrangement joins TRBV5-1 to TRBJ2-5, with D possibly TRBD2 on 6 matching bases. This clonotype was obtained from a man over 45 with acute or convalescent COVID-19. The specimen was peripheral blood. For the CDR3, the DNA is TGCGCCAGCAGCTTGGGCCGGGACTTTGAGACCCAGTACTTC. This gives the protein CASSLGRDFETQYF.